Reported below is one TCR beta chain. The data were taken from a study of T-cell reconstitution after alpha-beta-depleted transplantation in children. Researchers prepared the TCRbeta library using unique molecular identifiers, the study reports. A single record per CDR3 protein comes from TCRdb applying MiXCR to the PCR reads. The data hold 250,000 to 350,000 distinct CDR3 sequences, with 9.9% observed a single time. CDR3 length: 12 residues. The V end was cut by 8 bases, the J end by 0 bases, with 7 bases between. Germline values: CDR1 SGHTA, CDR2 FQGTGA. The input for sequencing was PBMCs from the stem cell graft donor, taken from the stem cell graft. V gene TRBV7-3 combines with J gene TRBJ1-2; D perhaps matches TRBD1 (5 bases). The TCR comes from a human donor who donated a stem cell graft to a child with SCID. CDR3: CASGAPNYGYTF. The CDR3 DNA follows: TGTGCCAGCGGGGCTCCTAACTATGGCTACACCTTC.